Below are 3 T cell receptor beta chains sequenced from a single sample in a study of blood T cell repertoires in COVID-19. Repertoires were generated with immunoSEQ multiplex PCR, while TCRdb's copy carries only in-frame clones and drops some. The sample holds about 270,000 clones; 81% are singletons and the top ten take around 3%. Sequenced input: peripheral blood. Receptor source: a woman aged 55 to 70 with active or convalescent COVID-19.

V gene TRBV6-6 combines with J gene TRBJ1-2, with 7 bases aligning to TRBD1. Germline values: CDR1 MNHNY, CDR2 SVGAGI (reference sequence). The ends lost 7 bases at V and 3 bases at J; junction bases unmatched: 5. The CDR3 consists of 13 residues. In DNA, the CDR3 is TGTGCCAGCATTGAACAGGGGTACTATGGCTACACCTTC. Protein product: CASIEQGYYGYTF.

CDR3 sequence (DNA): TGTGCCAGCAACCAACAGGGCGCGAACTATGGCTACACCTTC. Translated, it gives CASNQQGANYGYTF. The rearrangement links TRBV27 to TRBJ1-2, with D maybe TRBD1 (6 bases). Trimming shortened V by 7 bases and J by 2 bases, and 14 bases separated the two germline ends. CDR1 MNHEY and CDR2 SMNVEV come from the germline V gene (reference sequence). This CDR3 contains 14 residues.

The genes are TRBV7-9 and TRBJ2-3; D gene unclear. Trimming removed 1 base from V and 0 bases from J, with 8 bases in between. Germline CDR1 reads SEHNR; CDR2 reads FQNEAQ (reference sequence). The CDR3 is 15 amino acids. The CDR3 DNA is TGTGCCAGCAGCTTAGGCGGCAGAAGCACAGATACGCAGTATTTT. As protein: CASSLGGRSTDTQYF.